This entry lists 6 T cell receptor beta chains sequenced from one sample in a study of T cell repertoires in cytomegalovirus infection. TCRdb processed the reads anew with MiXCR; each CDR3 protein has one entry. The data hold approximately 130,000 distinct CDR3 sequences, with less than 9.5% observed a single time. The sample consisted of PBMCs. Every receptor here comes from a human donor in good health (CMV status not recorded). Some clones in this sample may be carry-over from other donors' samples.

This clonotype was counted at least ten times. The CDR3 here is CASSFWGQEMRYNEQFF. As DNA, the CDR3 is TGTGCCAGCAGCTTTTGGGGACAGGAGATGAGGTACAATGAGCAGTTCTTC. The chain joins TRBV11-1 to TRBJ2-1, with 8 bases that match TRBD1. V trimming: 3 bases; J trimming: 4 bases; junction bases outside the gene matches: 11. Germline assignment: CDR1 SGHAT and CDR2 FQDESV (reference sequence). CDR3 length: 17 amino acids.

This rearrangement joins TRBV2 to TRBJ1-2; a possible D gene is TRBD1 (6 bases). The CDR3 totals 12 residues. The germline V and J ends were trimmed by 4 bases and 3 bases, with 6 bases remaining between them. Germline CDR1 reads SNHLY; CDR2 reads FYNNEI. CDR3 residues: CASSGTDYGYTF. CDR3 coding DNA: TGTGCCAGCAGTGGGACAGACTATGGCTACACCTTC.

The CDR3: CASSPDRNGAGSEKLFF. The CDR3 nucleotides are TGTGCCAGCAGCCCGGACAGGAATGGAGCGGGGAGCGAAAAACTGTTTTTT. The chain has TRBV12-3 or TRBV12-4 and TRBJ1-4; 7 positions match TRBD1. This CDR3 comprises 17 residues. Germline trimming cut 6 bases from V and 8 bases from J; bases unmatched to any gene: 18.

V gene TRBV5-1 combines with J gene TRBJ1-1, with D unresolved. There are 13 residues in the CDR3. Trimming left V 0 bases short and J 3 bases short, with 6 bases between. CDR1 SGHRS and CDR2 YFSETQ come from the germline V gene. CDR3 coding DNA: TGCGCCAGCAGCTTGGGAGATTACACTGAAGCTTTCTTT. Its protein product is CASSLGDYTEAFF.

This clonotype was recorded many times. The CDR3 DNA reads as TGCAGTGCTAGAGATCCGAGGGGGGTTGAGCAGTTCTTC. Translated, it gives CSARDPRGVEQFF. The gene calls are TRBV20-1 and TRBJ2-1, with D perhaps matching TRBD1 or TRBD2 (6 bases each). The CDR3 has 13 amino acids. Between the trimmed V and J ends, which lost 0 bases and 9 bases, there was a span of 12 bases. From germline, CDR1 is DFQATT and CDR2 SNEGSKA (reference sequence).

A few counts support this clonotype. The chain is built from TRBV30 and TRBJ2-7; TRBD1 is a possible D gene (5 bases). Germline CDR1 is GTSNPN and CDR2 is SVGIG (reference sequence). CDR3 size: 13 residues. V was clipped by 1 base and J by 3 bases, with 10 bases between them. The CDR3 region has the DNA TGTGCCTGGAGTGGGAAGGGGATCTACGAGCAGTACTTC. This gives the protein CAWSGKGIYEQYF.